The 20 T cell receptor beta chains below were found in one sample sequenced in a study of neurological immune-mediated disorders. TCRdb re-called the 5' RACE reads with MiXCR, one entry per CDR3 protein. The profile shows around 78,000 distinct CDR3 sequences, roughly 17% of them singletons. Material: PBMCs. These TCRs come from a middle-aged woman in good health.

This clonotype was seen many times. The chain is built from TRBV7-9 and TRBJ2-7; tentatively, D is TRBD2 (5 bases). Trimming removed 2 bases at V and 7 bases at J, with 9 bases between. The CDR3 is 12 amino acids. Germline CDR1 reads SEHNR; CDR2 reads FQNEAQ (reference sequence). Here the CDR3 reads CASSLSSGEQYF. CDR3 DNA: TGTGCCAGCAGCTTATCATCGGGAGAGCAGTACTTC.

Regarding this clonotype: A read error may explain this, as a much larger clone is one base away. J is TRBJ2-5 and V is TRBV20-1, with 8 bases that match TRBD2. CDR3 length: 14 amino acids. After removal of 8 bases from V and 5 bases from J, the junction contained 13 bases not matched to a gene. Germline loops: CDR1 DFQATT, CDR2 SNEGSKA (reference sequence). This CDR3 reads CSPITAGGGETQYF. CDR3 DNA: TGCAGTCCGATAACCGCGGGGGGAGGGGAGACCCAGTACTTC.

This clonotype came up many times. The gene calls are TRBV7-2 and TRBJ2-6; the D is unclear. The CDR3 loop spans 15 amino acids. V was shortened by 5 bases and J by 1 base, with 9 bases between the two germline ends. Germline V gene data show CDR1 as SGHTA and CDR2 as FQGNSA. In DNA, the CDR3 is TGTGCCAGCAGCCGAAAGGGTTCTGGGGCCAACGTCCTGACTTTC. It encodes CASSRKGSGANVLTF.

In this sample, this clonotype turned up many times. This chain joins TRBV21-1 and TRBJ1-5. TRBV21-1 is a pseudogene segment. The CDR3 is 15 residues long. This chain's CDR3 is CASSSPRLVNQPQHF. CDR3 DNA sequence: TGTGCCAGCAGCTCCCCTAGGTTGGTAAATCAGCCCCAGCATTTT.

This clonotype was picked up many times. V and J are TRBV5-1 and TRBJ1-1, with TRBD1 as a possible D gene (5 bases). V dropped 5 bases and J dropped 3 bases, with 14 bases sitting between them. This CDR3 contains 14 residues. Germline V lookup: CDR1 SGHRS, CDR2 YFSETQ. In DNA, the CDR3 is TGCGCCAGCAGAAGACAGCCTAGTGACACTGAAGCTTTCTTT. It yields the protein CASRRQPSDTEAFF. Based on the CDR3 plus reference TRBV5-1 and TRBJ1-1, the full variable domain is KAGVTQTPRYLIKTRGQQVTLSCSPISGHRSVSWYQQTPGQGLQFLFEYFSETQRNKGNFPGRFSGRQFSNSRSEMNVSTLELGDSALYLCASRRQPSDTEAFFGQGTRLTVV.

V is TRBV12-3 or TRBV12-4 and J is TRBJ1-2; the match to TRBD1 covers 7 bases. The CDR3 contains 14 residues. V was pared by 1 base and J by 7 bases, with 6 bases of the junction left unmatched. The CDR3: CASSLGQGVGGYTF. DNA for the CDR3: TGTGCCAGCAGTTTAGGGCAGGGGGTGGGTGGCTACACCTTC.

Ten or more counts support this clonotype. The rearrangement uses TRBV12-3 or TRBV12-4 and TRBJ2-1, with 9 bases that match TRBD1. The CDR3 consists of 15 residues. The trim removed 4 bases at V and 9 bases at J, leaving 10 bases unmatched. The DNA for the CDR3 is TGTGCCAGCAGTTGGGGGACAGGGAGGGAGACTGAGCAGTTCTTC. Amino acids: CASSWGTGRETEQFF.

This clonotype has a count of ten or more. The chain employs TRBV5-1 and TRBJ1-4; D is undetermined. The V end was cut by 2 bases, the J end by 0 bases, with 5 bases between. This CDR3 has 14 residues. CDR1 and CDR2 (germline): SGHRS, YFSETQ. CDR3 DNA: TGCGCCAGCAGCTTTTTTACAACTAATGAAAAACTGTTTTTT. Its protein product is CASSFFTTNEKLFF.

The table lists this clonotype with many counts. The CDR3 is CASSLAIRDSLSYEQYF. The CDR3 region has the DNA TGTGCCAGCAGCTTAGCGATCAGGGACAGCTTGTCCTACGAGCAGTACTTC. The rearrangement links TRBV7-8 to TRBJ2-7; 7 bases map to TRBD1. V was pared by 0 bases and J by 1 base, with 9 bases of the junction left unmatched. Germline CDR1 and CDR2: SGHVS and FQNEAQ. The CDR3 has 17 residues.

The chain uses TRBV20-1 and TRBJ2-5, with TRBD2 matching 10 bases. Germline V gene data show CDR1 as DFQATT and CDR2 as SNEGSKA (reference sequence). The CDR3 runs 13 residues. The junction had 6 bases not matched to a gene; V was cut back by 3 bases and J by 8 bases. The CDR3, as DNA: TGCAGTGCTAGTAGGCTAGCGGGAGCTACCCAGTACTTC. Amino acids: CSASRLAGATQYF.

This clonotype was recorded many times. The chain combines TRBV6-5 with TRBJ2-1; D might be TRBD2 (6 bases). This CDR3 is 13 amino acids long. Looked up from germline, CDR1 is MNHEY and CDR2 is SVGAGI. Deletions cut 3 bases from V and 6 bases from J, with 9 bases between. The CDR3 DNA follows: TGTGCCAGCAGTTATGGGACTCCCAATGAGCAGTTCTTC. Translation: CASSYGTPNEQFF.

With respect to this clonotype: This may arise from a read error, as a much more abundant clone is one base away. The rearrangement uses TRBV25-1 and TRBJ1-5, with TRBD1 matching 7 bases. The CDR3 length is 12 residues. Germline V gene data show CDR1 as MGHDK and CDR2 as SYGVNS. The CDR3 spells CASRTGYQHQHF. The CDR3 DNA reads as TGTGCCAGCAGGACAGGGTATCAGCACCAGCATTTT.

This clonotype was recorded at least ten times. CDR3 in DNA: TGTGCCAGCAGTTTAGGGGGAAACTATGGCTACACCTTC. Encoded protein: CASSLGGNYGYTF. The rearrangement uses TRBV12-3 or TRBV12-4 and TRBJ1-2; D gene unclear. The CDR3 covers 13 residues. V dropped 1 base and J dropped 2 bases, with 5 bases sitting between them.

This clonotype was detected many times. This chain joins TRBV7-2 and TRBJ2-4; 8 bases align to TRBD2. Germline CDR1 SGHTA, CDR2 FQGNSA. The CDR3 length is 14 residues. The V and J ends lost 0 bases and 7 bases, in that order; junction bases with no gene match: 2. The CDR3 region has the DNA TGTGCCAGCAGCTTAGCGGGCGGGGGGAACATTCAGTACTTC. Translated, it gives CASSLAGGGNIQYF.

Ten or more counts support this clonotype. The chain joins TRBV6-5 to TRBJ1-6, with D unresolved. Trimming stripped 5 bases from V and 14 bases from J, with 13 bases between. CDR1 and CDR2 from the germline V gene are MNHEY and SVGAGI. This CDR3 contains 12 residues. The CDR3 nucleotides read TGTGCCAGCAGTGCCGGTTCTTCGGCCCTCCACTTT. It translates to CASSAGSSALHF.

In this sample, this clonotype turned up many times. The V call is TRBV3-1, the J call TRBJ2-1; D call uncertain. Trimming left V 1 base short and J 7 bases short, with 5 bases between. This CDR3 has 12 residues. Germline CDR1 LGHDT, CDR2 YNNKEL (reference sequence). CDR3 region: CASSQGWNEQFF. The CDR3, as DNA: TGTGCCAGCAGCCAAGGATGGAATGAGCAGTTCTTC.

This chain links TRBV2 with TRBJ2-3; TRBD1 aligns across 7 bases. The trim removed 6 bases at V and 2 bases at J, leaving 5 bases unmatched. CDR3 length: 14 amino acids. Per germline, CDR1 SNHLY and CDR2 FYNNEI. CDR3 in amino acids: CASRGEGATDTQYF. For the CDR3, the DNA is TGTGCCAGCAGAGGAGAGGGGGCCACAGATACGCAGTATTTT.

This clonotype was observed many times. This chain links TRBV20-1 with TRBJ2-5, with TRBD2 matching over 14 bases. This CDR3 is 14 amino acids long. V gave up 6 bases and J gave up 5 bases; unmatched junction bases: 5. Germline V gene lookup returns CDR1 DFQATT and CDR2 SNEGSKA (reference sequence). The DNA of the CDR3 is TGCAGTGCACCGGGACTAGCGGGAGTTGAGACCCAGTACTTC. This gives the protein CSAPGLAGVETQYF.

This clonotype was seen ten or more times. This chain uses TRBV5-1 with TRBJ2-3, with 9 bases lining up with TRBD1. This CDR3 has 16 amino acids. CDR1 SGHRS and CDR2 YFSETQ come from the germline V gene. V lost 1 base, J lost 0 bases, and 3 bases stayed unmatched. The CDR3 is CASSLTDRGSTDTQYF. In nucleotides, the CDR3 is TGCGCCAGCAGCTTGACGGACAGGGGAAGCACAGATACGCAGTATTTT.

In this sample, this clonotype turned up many times. The V call is TRBV6-1, the J call TRBJ1-3; 10 bases fit TRBD1. There are 14 residues in the CDR3. Germline V CDR1 and CDR2: MNHNS, SASEGT. J gave up 4 bases and V 8 bases, and 5 bases lay outside the gene matches. CDR3 in amino acids: CASQDRGTGNTIYF. Here the CDR3 DNA reads TGTGCCAGCCAGGACAGGGGGACAGGAAACACCATATATTTT.